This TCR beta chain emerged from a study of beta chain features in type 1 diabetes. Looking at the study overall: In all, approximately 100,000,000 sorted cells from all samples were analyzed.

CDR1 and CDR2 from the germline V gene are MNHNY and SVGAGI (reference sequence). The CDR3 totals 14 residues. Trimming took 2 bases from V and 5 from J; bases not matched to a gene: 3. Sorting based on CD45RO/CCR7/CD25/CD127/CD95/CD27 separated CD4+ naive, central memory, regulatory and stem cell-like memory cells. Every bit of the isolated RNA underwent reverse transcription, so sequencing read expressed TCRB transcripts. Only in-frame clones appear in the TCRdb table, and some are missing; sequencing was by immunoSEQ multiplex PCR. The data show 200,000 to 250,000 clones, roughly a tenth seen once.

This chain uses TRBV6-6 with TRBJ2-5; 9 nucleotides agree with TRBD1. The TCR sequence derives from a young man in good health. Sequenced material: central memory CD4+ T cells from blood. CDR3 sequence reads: CASSYDRGWETQYF. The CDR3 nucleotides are TGTGCCAGCAGTTACGACAGGGGGTGGGAGACCCAGTACTTC.